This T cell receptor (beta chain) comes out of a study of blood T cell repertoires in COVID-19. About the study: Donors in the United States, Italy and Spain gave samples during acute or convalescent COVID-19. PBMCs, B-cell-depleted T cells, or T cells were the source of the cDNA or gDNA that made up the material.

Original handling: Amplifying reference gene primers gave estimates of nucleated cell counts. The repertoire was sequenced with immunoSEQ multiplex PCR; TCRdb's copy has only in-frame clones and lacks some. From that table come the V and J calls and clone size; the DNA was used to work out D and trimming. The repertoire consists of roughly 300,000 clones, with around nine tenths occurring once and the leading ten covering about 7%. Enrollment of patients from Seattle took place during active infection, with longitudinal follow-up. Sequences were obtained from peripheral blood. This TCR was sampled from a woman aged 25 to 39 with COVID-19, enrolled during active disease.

The CDR3 coding sequence is TGTGCCAGCTCACCAGGACTAGCGGGAGGGCCCGACGAGCAGTACTTC. As protein: CASSPGLAGGPDEQYF. The chain combines TRBV18 with TRBJ2-7, with TRBD2 identical over 15 bases. The CDR3 contains 16 residues. Germline V gene data show CDR1 as KGHSH and CDR2 as LQKENI. V shed 2 bases, J shed 5 bases, and the junction held 4 bases outside the gene matches. Supplemented by reference TRBV18 and TRBJ2-7, the full variable domain reads NAGVMQNPRHLVRRRGQEARLRCSPMKGHSHVYWYRQLPEEGLKFMVYLQKENIIDESGMPKERFSAEFPKEGPSILRIQQVVRGDSAAYFCASSPGLAGGPDEQYFGPGTRLTVT.